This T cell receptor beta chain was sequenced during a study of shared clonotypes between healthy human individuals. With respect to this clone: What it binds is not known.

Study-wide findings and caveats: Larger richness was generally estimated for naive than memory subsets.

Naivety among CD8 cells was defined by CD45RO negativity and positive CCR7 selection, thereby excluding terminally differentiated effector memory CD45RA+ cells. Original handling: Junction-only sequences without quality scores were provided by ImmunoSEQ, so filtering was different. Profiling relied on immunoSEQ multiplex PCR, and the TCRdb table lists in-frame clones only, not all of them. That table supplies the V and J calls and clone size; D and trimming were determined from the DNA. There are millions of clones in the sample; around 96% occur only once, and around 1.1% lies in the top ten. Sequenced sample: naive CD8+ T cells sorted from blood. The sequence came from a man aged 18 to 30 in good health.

The CDR3 is CASSQDMGADQPQHF. DNA for the CDR3: TGCGCCAGCAGCCAAGATATGGGGGCAGATCAGCCCCAGCATTTT. This chain uses TRBV4-1 with TRBJ1-5; D possibly corresponds to TRBD1 (6 bases). CDR1 is MGHRA, CDR2 YSYEKL, per germline. V lost 0 bases to trimming and J lost 5 bases, with 11 bases between them. The CDR3 covers 15 residues.